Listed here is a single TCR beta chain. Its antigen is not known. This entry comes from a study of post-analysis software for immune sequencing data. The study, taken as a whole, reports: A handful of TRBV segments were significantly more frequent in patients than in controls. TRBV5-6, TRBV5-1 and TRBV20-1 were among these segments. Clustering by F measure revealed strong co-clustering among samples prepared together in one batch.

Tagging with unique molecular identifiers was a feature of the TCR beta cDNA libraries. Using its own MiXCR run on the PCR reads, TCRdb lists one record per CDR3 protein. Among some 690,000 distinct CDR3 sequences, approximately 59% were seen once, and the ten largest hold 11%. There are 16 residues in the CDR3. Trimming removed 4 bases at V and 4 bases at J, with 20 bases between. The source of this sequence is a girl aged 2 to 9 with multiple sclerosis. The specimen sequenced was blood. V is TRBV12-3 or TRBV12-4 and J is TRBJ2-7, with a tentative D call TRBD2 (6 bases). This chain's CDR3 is CASSSAGRDSRYEQYF. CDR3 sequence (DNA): TGTGCCAGCAGTTCTGCTGGGCGGGATAGCAGGTACGAGCAGTACTTC.